This T cell receptor (beta chain) came from a study of OX40 agonist ivuxolimab in advanced cancers. Study at large: Clinicians treated patients with ivuxolimab, an agonistic anti-OX40 (CD134) antibody. The diagnoses of dose-escalation patients were hepatocellular carcinoma, melanoma, renal cell or head and neck cancer.

Overall study findings and caveats: Circulating CD4+ and CD8+ T cells showed clonal expansion by week 6 at 0.1 to 3.0 mg/kg.

Excluded were patients having autoimmune disease history or systemic immunosuppression. Remarks on this clone: Its antigen is as yet unknown. Lacking the conserved final phenylalanine or tryptophan, this CDR3 likely reflects a read error. Because the CDR3's place on the DNA is in doubt, the DNA is left out and the CDR3 is given as listed by TCRdb.

The CDR3 spans 15 residues, counting both ends. Germline CDR1 and CDR2: MNHEY and SMNVEV (reference sequence). TCRdb's copy holds only in-frame clones and misses some; the assay was immunoSEQ multiplex PCR. The profile shows 60,000 or so clones, 65% to 85% of them singletons. This rearrangement joins TRBV27 to TRBJ2-7; the table calls TRBD1, which could not be checked here. This clonotype originated in an adult with an advanced solid tumor such as melanoma, head and neck, liver or kidney cancer. The sequenced sample was CD4+ or CD8+ T cells sorted from blood, obtained in a trial of the OX40 agonist ivuxolimab. CDR3 sequence reads: CASSLSGDSPHAWAL.